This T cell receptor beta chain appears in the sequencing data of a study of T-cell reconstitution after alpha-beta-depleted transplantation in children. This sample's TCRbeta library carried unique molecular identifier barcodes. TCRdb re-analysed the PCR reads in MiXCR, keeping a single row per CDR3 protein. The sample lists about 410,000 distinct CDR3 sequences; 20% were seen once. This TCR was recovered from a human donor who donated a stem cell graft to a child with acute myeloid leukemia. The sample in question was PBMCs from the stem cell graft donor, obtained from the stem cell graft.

CDR3 bases: TGCAGCATCGGGCCGACAGGGGGCGACGAGCAGTACTTC. It codes for CSIGPTGGDEQYF. The chain links TRBV29-1 to TRBJ2-7; 10 bases are a match to TRBD1. The junction had 9 bases not matched to a gene; V was cut back by 8 bases and J by 5 bases. The CDR3 is 13 residues long. Germline CDR1 reads SQVTM; CDR2 reads ANQGSEA.